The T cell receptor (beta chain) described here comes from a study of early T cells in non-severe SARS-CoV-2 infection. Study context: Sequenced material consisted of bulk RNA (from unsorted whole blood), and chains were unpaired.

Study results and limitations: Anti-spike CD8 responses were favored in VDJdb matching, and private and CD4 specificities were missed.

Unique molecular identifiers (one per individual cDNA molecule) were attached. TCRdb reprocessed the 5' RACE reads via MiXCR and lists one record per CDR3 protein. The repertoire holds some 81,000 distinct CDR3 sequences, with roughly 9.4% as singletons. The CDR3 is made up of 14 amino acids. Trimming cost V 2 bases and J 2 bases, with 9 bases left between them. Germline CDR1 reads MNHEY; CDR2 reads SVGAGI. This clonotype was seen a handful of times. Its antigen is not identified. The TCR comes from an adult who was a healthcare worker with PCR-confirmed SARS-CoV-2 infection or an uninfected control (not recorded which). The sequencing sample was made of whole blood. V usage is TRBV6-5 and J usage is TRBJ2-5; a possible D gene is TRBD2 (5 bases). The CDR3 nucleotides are TGTGCCAGCAGTTACGGTGGCGGGCAAGAGACCCAGTACTTC. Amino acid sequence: CASSYGGGQETQYF.